The 21 T cell receptor beta chains presented below share a single source sample, sequenced in a study of blood T cell repertoires in COVID-19. The method was immunoSEQ multiplex PCR; TCRdb's version includes in-frame clones alone and lacks a portion of them. Of over 90,000 clones listed, over 85% are singletons. Material: peripheral blood. The source is a woman between 50 and 59 years old with COVID-19, enrolled during active disease.

The J gene is TRBJ1-3, the V gene TRBV3-1 (or the pseudogene TRBV3-2); 9 bases are a match to TRBD1. Germline V gene lookup returns CDR1 LGHDT and CDR2 YNNKEL (reference sequence). V lost 7 bases to trimming and J lost 1 base; unmatched junction nucleotides: 2. CDR3 size: 14 residues. CDR3 nucleotide sequence: TGTGCCAGCAAGGGGACAGGGTCTGGAAACACCATATATTTT. Its protein is CASKGTGSGNTIYF.

This chain joins TRBV11-3 and TRBJ2-7; tentative D call: TRBD2 (5 bases). V was shortened by 5 bases and J by 5 bases, with 10 bases between the two germline ends. This CDR3 has 12 residues. Germline CDR1 reads SGHNT; CDR2 reads YENEEA. CDR3 sequence (DNA): TGTGCCAGCAGCCTCCCGCGGGACGAGCAGTACTTC. Its protein is CASSLPRDEQYF.

The V and J genes are TRBV12-3 or TRBV12-4 and TRBJ1-1; D is uncertain. The CDR3 spans 13 residues. V gave up 3 bases and J gave up 0 bases, with 5 bases separating them. The CDR3 region is CASSLRLNTEAFF. The CDR3 coding sequence is TGTGCCAGCAGTTTGAGGTTGAACACTGAAGCTTTCTTT.

The rearrangement uses TRBV30 and TRBJ1-2; tentative D call: TRBD1 (5 bases). The germline V and J ends were trimmed by 3 bases and 8 bases, with 10 bases remaining between them. Per germline, CDR1 GTSNPN and CDR2 SVGIG (reference sequence). This CDR3 region has 11 residues. The CDR3 DNA sequence: TGTGCCTGGAGAGGGGCTCGGGGCTACACCTTC. Translated: CAWRGARGYTF.

The genes are TRBV6-5 and TRBJ2-3; 8 positions agree with TRBD2. With 2 bases clipped from V and 2 bases from J, the junction kept 3 bases outside the gene matches. Germline V gene sequence: CDR1 MNHEY, CDR2 SVGAGI. This CDR3 is 15 amino acids long. Here the CDR3 reads CASSYRGGPTDTQYF. The DNA of the CDR3 is TGTGCCAGCAGTTACCGCGGGGGGCCCACAGATACGCAGTATTTT.

This clone appeared a few times. The chain is built from TRBV24-1 and TRBJ1-5; 7 bases are a match to TRBD1. Germline V gene sequence: CDR1 KGHDR, CDR2 SFDVKD. This CDR3 comprises 17 residues. V shed 3 bases, J shed 6 bases, and the junction held 13 bases outside the gene matches. CDR3 nucleotides: TGTGCCACCAGTGATCCGGGACAGAGTGAAGCGTTTCAGCCCCAGCATTTT. Encoded protein: CATSDPGQSEAFQPQHF.

The chain couples TRBV24-1 to TRBJ1-5, with 8 bases that match TRBD1. CDR1 and CDR2 (germline): KGHDR, SFDVKD. V dropped 6 bases and J dropped 4; count of bases not matched to a gene: 13. The CDR3 runs 17 residues. CDR3 protein: CATSRGLGDRKNQPQHF. The CDR3 DNA sequence: TGTGCCACCAGTAGGGGCTTAGGGGACAGGAAGAATCAGCCCCAGCATTTT.

The chain links TRBV11-3 to TRBJ2-7; 9 bases map to TRBD2. The ends lost 5 bases at V and 4 bases at J; junction bases unmatched: 18. The germline gives CDR1 SGHNT, CDR2 YENEEA. This CDR3 has 18 residues. CDR3 residues: CASSPYSNLAGVLYEQYF. The CDR3 nucleotides are TGTGCCAGCAGCCCGTACTCGAACTTAGCGGGGGTGCTATACGAGCAGTACTTC.

The CDR3: CASSLLANTEAFF. The CDR3 DNA follows: TGTGCCAGCAGCTTACTAGCGAACACTGAAGCTTTCTTT. The V and J genes are TRBV7-2 and TRBJ1-1; D gene uncertain. Germline assignment: CDR1 SGHTA and CDR2 FQGNSA. The CDR3 has 13 residues. V was pared by 2 bases and J by 1 base, with 5 bases between.

This rearrangement joins TRBV9 to TRBJ2-3, with 8 bases fitting TRBD1. CDR3 size: 15 residues. J lost 2 bases, V lost 2 bases, and 4 bases had no gene match. Per germline, CDR1 SGDLS and CDR2 YYNGEE. The CDR3 DNA reads as TGTGCCAGCAGCGTTTGGACAGGGAACACAGATACGCAGTATTTT. Protein sequence: CASSVWTGNTDTQYF.

The chain uses TRBV18 and TRBJ2-5, with TRBD2 as a possible D gene (6 bases). This CDR3 region has 12 residues. V was cut by 8 bases and J by 4 bases, with 11 bases left in between. Germline V lookup: CDR1 KGHSH, CDR2 LQKENI. CDR3 coding DNA: TGTGCCAGCGGTCAGGGAGGAGAGACCCAGTACTTC. Amino acid sequence: CASGQGGETQYF.

The chain carries TRBV6-5 and TRBJ1-5; D uncertain. The CDR3 runs to 14 residues. Germline CDR1 is MNHEY and CDR2 is SVGAGI. The V end lost 9 bases, the J end lost 0 bases, and 12 bases lay between the germline ends. Here the CDR3 reads CASLAGDSNQPQHF. In nucleotides, the CDR3 is TGTGCCAGTTTGGCAGGTGATAGCAATCAGCCCCAGCATTTT.

The rearrangement joins TRBV5-1 to TRBJ2-2; TRBD2 is a possible D gene (6 bases). The CDR3 runs 14 residues. Trimming pared 3 bases from V and 4 bases from J, leaving 10 bases between. Looked up from germline, CDR1 is SGHRS and CDR2 is YFSETQ. The CDR3 DNA is TGCGCCAGCAGCTCCCCCGGGGGCACCGGGGAGCTGTTTTTT. Translating it yields CASSSPGGTGELFF.

The chain combines TRBV12-3 or TRBV12-4 with TRBJ1-4; D gene uncertain. This CDR3 spans 12 amino acids. The V gene lost 6 bases and the J gene lost 7 bases, with 9 bases spanning the gap. In DNA form, the CDR3 reads TGTGCCAGCAGCTGGACTGTTGAAAAACTGTTTTTT. Amino acids: CASSWTVEKLFF.

The rearrangement links TRBV15 to TRBJ2-1; perhaps TRBD2 as D (5 bases). The germline CDR1 and CDR2 sequences are LNHNV and YYDKDF (reference sequence). The CDR3 runs 13 residues. The germline V and J ends were trimmed by 0 bases and 8 bases, with 8 bases remaining between them. The CDR3 region is CATSRDTGDEQFF. CDR3 bases: TGTGCCACCAGCAGAGATACCGGGGATGAGCAGTTCTTC.

V gene TRBV2 combines with J gene TRBJ2-6, with 7 bases matching TRBD1. The junction had 2 bases not matched to a gene; V was cut back by 1 base and J by 2 bases. The CDR3 runs 16 residues. Looked up from germline, CDR1 is SNHLY and CDR2 is FYNNEI. CDR3 region: CASSEGRGPGANVLTF. CDR3 DNA: TGTGCCAGCAGTGAAGGAAGGGGGCCTGGGGCCAACGTCCTGACTTTC.

A few counts support this clone. The V and J genes are TRBV28 and TRBJ1-4, with no clear D. The ends were cut back, 4 bases at V and 8 bases at J, with 14 bases in the middle. CDR3 length equals 14 residues. Germline V gives CDR1 MDHEN, CDR2 SYDVKM. CDR3 sequence reads: CASSSVPSTEKLFF. The CDR3 region has the DNA TGTGCCAGCAGTTCGGTCCCTTCAACCGAAAAACTGTTTTTT. Complete variable domain (other parts from reference TRBV28 and TRBJ1-4): DVKVTQSSRYLVKRTGEKVFLECVQDMDHENMFWYRQDPGLGLRLIYFSYDVKMKEKGDIPEGYSVSREKKERFSLILESASTNQTSMYLCASSSVPSTEKLFFGSGTQLSVL.

The genes are TRBV6-6 and TRBJ2-5; D possibly corresponds to TRBD2 (6 bases). The CDR3 is 14 residues long. Trimming cost V 6 bases and J 2 bases, with 13 bases left between them. Per the germline V gene, CDR1 is MNHNY and CDR2 is SVGAGI (reference sequence). CDR3 in amino acids: CASRTGLPQETQYF. Written as DNA, the CDR3 is TGTGCCAGCAGAACGGGACTTCCGCAAGAGACCCAGTACTTC.

The DNA of the CDR3 is TGTGCCAGCAGTCGATTACGTATGCCGGGACAGGGAACGAACACTGAAGCTTTCTTT. Encoded protein: CASSRLRMPGQGTNTEAFF. V is TRBV6-6 and J is TRBJ1-1; 9 positions match TRBD1. From germline, CDR1 is MNHNY and CDR2 SVGAGI (reference sequence). The CDR3 contains 19 residues. Trimming took 5 bases from V and 1 from J; bases not matched to a gene: 17.

For the CDR3, the DNA is TGTGCCTGGAGTGTCGGTCAAGAGACCCAGTACTTC. Translation: CAWSVGQETQYF. The chain carries TRBV30 and TRBJ2-5, with unresolved D. The germline V gene has CDR1 GTSNPN and CDR2 SVGIG (reference sequence). This CDR3 comprises 12 residues. The germline V and J ends were trimmed by 0 bases and 2 bases, with 4 bases remaining between them.

V gene TRBV14 combines with J gene TRBJ1-1; 8 bases are shared with TRBD1. There are 16 residues in the CDR3. Germline assignment: CDR1 SGHDN and CDR2 FVKESK. With 4 bases clipped from V and 4 bases from J, the junction kept 11 bases outside the gene matches. The CDR3 sequence: CASSRYTGTGRTEAFF. In DNA, the CDR3 is TGTGCCAGCAGCCGTTACACCGGGACAGGTCGCACTGAAGCTTTCTTT.